This T cell receptor beta chain was sequenced during a study of blood T cell repertoires in COVID-19. Study-wide context: Collection of acute and convalescent COVID-19 samples took place in the United States, Italy and Spain.

The CDR3 covers 15 residues. Germline lookup yields CDR1 SGHVS and CDR2 FNYEAQ. V lost 6 bases and J 8 bases, leaving 20 bases between the germline ends. Profiled with immunoSEQ multiplex PCR; TCRdb holds only in-frame clones, not every one. This sample has approximately 90,000 clones, with approximately 79% found just once. V usage is TRBV7-6 and J usage is TRBJ2-1, with a tentative D call TRBD1 (7 bases). The source is a woman at least 80 years old with acute or convalescent COVID-19. Input material: peripheral blood. The CDR3 sequence: CASSSGGGALDEQFF. CDR3 DNA sequence: TGTGCCAGCAGTTCTGGAGGGGGCGCTTTAGATGAGCAGTTCTTC.